These 26 T cell receptor beta chains originate from one sample sequenced in a study of immune characterization of retroperitoneal liposarcoma. TCRdb re-analysed the PCR reads in MiXCR, keeping a single row per CDR3 protein. The sample gives approximately 10,000 distinct CDR3 sequences, under 30% of which show up once; approximately 20% is in the top ten. Sequencing was carried out using blood. The receptor source for this set is a male donor with retroperitoneal liposarcoma.

This sequence joins TRBV3-1 and TRBJ2-3; 11 bases are a match to TRBD2. The CDR3 is 16 amino acids. The ends lost 2 bases at V and 1 base at J; junction bases unmatched: 2. CDR1 and CDR2 from the germline V gene are LGHDT and YNNKEL (reference sequence). Here the CDR3 reads CASSQLLAGGTDTQYF. The CDR3 DNA reads as TGTGCCAGCAGCCAACTACTAGCGGGGGGCACAGATACGCAGTATTTT.

This clonotype was seen a handful of times. This sequence joins TRBV6-4 and TRBJ2-2; D ambiguous. V lost 2 bases and J 0 bases, leaving 4 bases between the germline ends. Germline-derived CDR1 and CDR2 are MRHNA and SNTAGT. The CDR3 runs to 14 residues. The CDR3 DNA is TGTGCCAGCAGTGACGGGACGAACACCGGGGAGCTGTTTTTT. Its protein is CASSDGTNTGELFF.

Ten or more counts support this clonotype. CDR3 protein: CASSEGRRNTGELFF. CDR3 in DNA: TGTGCCAGCAGTGAGGGCAGGAGGAACACCGGGGAGCTGTTTTTT. The chain is built from TRBV6-1 and TRBJ2-2; D is unresolved. The CDR3 extends over 15 amino acids. Trimming cost V 3 bases and J 1 base, with 9 bases left between them. Germline V gene sequence: CDR1 MNHNS, CDR2 SASEGT.

This chain links TRBV18 with TRBJ1-6, with a possible D match to TRBD1 (6 bases). Trimming pared 2 bases from V and 5 bases from J, leaving 7 bases between. Germline loops: CDR1 KGHSH, CDR2 LQKENI. There are 14 residues in the CDR3. CDR3: CASSPKGDNSPLHF. As DNA, the CDR3 is TGTGCCAGCTCACCAAAGGGGGATAATTCACCCCTCCACTTT.

This sequence joins TRBV3-1 and TRBJ1-1, with D uncertain. The V end lost 0 bases, the J end lost 0 bases, and 14 bases lay between the germline ends. Looked up from germline, CDR1 is LGHDT and CDR2 is YNNKEL (reference sequence). There are 17 residues in the CDR3. The CDR3: CASSQDIGVSLNTEAFF. In DNA form, the CDR3 reads TGTGCCAGCAGCCAAGATATCGGGGTTTCATTGAACACTGAAGCTTTCTTT.

This clonotype showed up just a few times. The CDR3 DNA sequence: TGTGCCAGCAGTGAAGCTCCAGGGTACACCTACGAGCAGTACGTC. Its protein is CASSEAPGYTYEQYV. The chain carries TRBV6-1 and TRBJ2-1, with a weak D call TRBD1 (5 bases). The closer fit of TRBJ2-7 to the DNA end suggests the J call may be wrong. Germline-derived CDR1 and CDR2 are MNHNS and SASEGT. CDR3 length: 15 amino acids.

There are a few counts of this clonotype. A much larger clonotype is one base distant, so this may be a read error. V is TRBV12-5 and J is TRBJ2-1; tentatively, D is TRBD1 or TRBD2 (5 bases each). V was trimmed by 0 bases and J by 13 bases, leaving 22 bases between them. Germline CDR1 and CDR2: LGHNT and FRNRAP. CDR3 length equals 16 residues. CDR3 nucleotides: TGTGCTAGTGGTTTGGTCCAGGGAGAAGCCAAAAACATTCAGTTCTTC. Protein product: CASGLVQGEAKNIQFF. Looking up the rest from reference TRBV12-5 and TRBJ2-1 gives the full variable domain: DARVTQTPRHKVTEMGQEVTMRCQPILGHNTVFWYRQTMMQGLELLAYFRNRAPLDDSGMPKDRFSAEMPDATLATLKIQPSEPRDSAVYFCASGLVQGEAKNIQFFGPGTRLTVL.

This clonotype was counted ten times or more. V gene TRBV6-1 combines with J gene TRBJ1-6; 7 bases agree with TRBD1. The CDR3 runs 15 residues. CDR1 is MNHNS, CDR2 SASEGT, per germline. V was pared by 4 bases and J by 10 bases, with 10 bases of the junction left unmatched. The CDR3 DNA reads TGTGCCAGCAGTGTCCAGGGGGGGGAGGCATCACCCCTCCACTTT. This translates into CASSVQGGEASPLHF.

J is TRBJ1-4 and V is TRBV6-5, with 8 positions matching TRBD1. The V gene's germline CDR1 is MNHEY and CDR2 SVGAGI. Losses at the gene ends were 5 bases for V and 8 bases for J; bases not matched to a gene: 10. The CDR3 loop spans 15 amino acids. For the CDR3, the DNA is TGTGCCAGCAGTCACCGACAGGGGACGGGCGAAAAACTGTTTTTT. Translating gives CASSHRQGTGEKLFF.

The V gene is TRBV12-3 or TRBV12-4, the J gene TRBJ2-3; 8 bases align to TRBD1. The CDR3 is 15 amino acids. V dropped 6 bases and J dropped 2; count of bases not matched to a gene: 7. CDR3 amino acids: CASSTGQGLTDTQYF. CDR3 nucleotide sequence: TGTGCCAGCAGCACCGGACAGGGACTCACAGATACGCAGTATTTT.

This clonotype was seen just once. V and J are TRBV7-2 and TRBJ2-1; 7 bases are a match to TRBD2. V shed 6 bases and J 0 bases; nucleotides not matched to a gene: 5. The CDR3 has 15 residues. Germline CDR1 and CDR2: SGHTA and FQGNSA. The CDR3 DNA follows: TGTGCCAGCAGTACCCTAGCGGTCTCCTACAATGAGCAGTTCTTC. This gives the protein CASSTLAVSYNEQFF.

This clonotype was seen a handful of times. This chain uses TRBV29-1 with TRBJ2-1; 8 bases fit TRBD1. The junction had 13 bases not matched to a gene; V was cut back by 2 bases and J by 7 bases. The V gene's germline CDR1 is SQVTM and CDR2 ANQGSEA. CDR3 length equals 16 residues. CDR3 sequence reads: CSVEPHLAGGMNEQFF. CDR3 DNA sequence: TGCAGCGTTGAACCCCACCTCGCAGGGGGCATGAATGAGCAGTTCTTC.

This clonotype is termed medium-sized. The rearrangement joins TRBV12-3 or TRBV12-4 to TRBJ2-1; D ambiguous. Trimming left V 0 bases short and J 9 bases short, with 6 bases between. The CDR3 spans 12 residues. DNA for the CDR3: TGTGCCAGCAGTTTAGCTTCGGGTGAGCAGTTCTTC. It yields the protein CASSLASGEQFF.

Sample share makes this clonotype large (0.1 to 1%). V and J are TRBV6-1 and TRBJ1-6; maybe TRBD1 (5 bases). Trimming took 8 bases from V and 8 from J, leaving 10 bases between them. Germline lookup yields CDR1 MNHNS and CDR2 SASEGT. This CDR3 has 12 residues. Here the CDR3 reads CASGQGDSPLHF. The CDR3, as DNA: TGTGCCAGCGGGCAGGGTGATTCACCCCTCCACTTT.

At least ten counts were recorded for this clonotype. The rearrangement uses TRBV6-1 and TRBJ2-5; the D is unclear. The V gene lost 2 bases and the J gene lost 0 bases, with 13 bases spanning the gap. Germline V gene data show CDR1 as MNHNS and CDR2 as SASEGT. CDR3 length: 16 amino acids. CDR3 residues: CASSEKGRRNQETQYF. As DNA, the CDR3 is TGTGCCAGCAGTGAAAAAGGGCGCCGGAACCAAGAGACCCAGTACTTC.

The rearrangement uses TRBV6-6 and TRBJ2-3, with TRBD1 matching 12 bases. The CDR3 has 17 residues. CDR1 is MNHNY and CDR2 is SVGAGI in the germline V gene (reference sequence). Trimming at V came to 2 bases and at J to 5 bases, leaving 8 bases not matched to a gene. CDR3 coding DNA: TGTGCCAGCAGTTACGGAGGGACAGGGGGCCCCGGAGATACGCAGTATTTT. It encodes CASSYGGTGGPGDTQYF.

This clonotype was detected many times. The rearrangement links TRBV6-1 to TRBJ2-3, with 11 bases fitting TRBD2. With V trimmed by 2 bases and J by 7 bases, 17 bases remained unmatched. Germline CDR1 MNHNS, CDR2 SASEGT. CDR3 length: 19 residues. The CDR3 reads CASSERPRGLAGGMNTQYF. In DNA, the CDR3 is TGTGCCAGCAGTGAAAGGCCCCGAGGCCTAGCGGGGGGCATGAATACGCAGTATTTT.

By frequency in the sample, this clonotype is medium-sized. For the CDR3, the DNA is TGTGCCAGCAGTGAGGGCGGGGGAGACACAGATACGCAGTATTTT. Translating it yields CASSEGGGDTDTQYF. The genes are TRBV6-4 and TRBJ2-3; 7 bases agree with TRBD2. The CDR3 spans 15 residues. Germline V gene lookup returns CDR1 MRHNA and CDR2 SNTAGT. The junction had 5 bases not matched to a gene; V was cut back by 3 bases and J by 2 bases.

Details on this clonotype: An end of the junction does not agree with germline; a read error may underlie this. The chain recombines TRBV4-1 with TRBJ2-5; TRBD1 matches at 10 bases. Matching the DNA end better, TRBJ2-7 makes the J call doubtful. The CDR3 is made up of 15 amino acids. The germline V gene has CDR1 MGHRA and CDR2 YSYEKL. The CDR3 region is CASSQRQGAPYEQYF. In DNA, the CDR3 is TGTGCCAGCAGCCAGAGACAGGGGGCCCCCTACGAGCAGTACTTC.

This clonotype was picked up many times. V is TRBV12-3 or TRBV12-4 and J is TRBJ1-2; tentative D call: TRBD1 (5 bases). The V and J ends lost 6 bases and 5 bases respectively, with 10 bases between them. The CDR3 has 12 residues. CDR3 sequence (DNA): TGTGCCAGCAGGGGACTCTCATATGGCTACACCTTC. Amino acids: CASRGLSYGYTF.

This clonotype was observed a few times. This chain connects TRBV6-1 to TRBJ2-1, with TRBD2 identical over 7 bases. The assigned J gene may be wrong: the sequence end matches TRBJ2-7 better. The CDR3 contains 15 residues. Germline V gives CDR1 MNHNS, CDR2 SASEGT. Here the CDR3 DNA reads TGTGCCAGCAGTGCGCTAGCGGAATCCTACAATGAGCAGTACTTC. Encoded protein: CASSALAESYNEQYF.

As concerns this clonotype: A much larger clonotype is one base distant, so this may be a read error. It is likely a read error, because the conserved phenylalanine at the end of the CDR3 is missing. It is unclear where the CDR3 begins or ends on the DNA, so no DNA is shown, and the CDR3 is as TCRdb lists it. The chain links TRBV6-1 to TRBJ2-1. Germline CDR1 and CDR2: MNHNS and SASEGT. 12 amino acids form the CDR3, both terminal residues included. CDR3 protein: CASSEITAWEFL.

This clonotype was observed a handful of times. J is TRBJ2-2 and V is TRBV15; D not resolved. The germline V gene has CDR1 LNHNV and CDR2 YYDKDF (reference sequence). V lost 0 bases and J lost 7, with 18 bases in between. This CDR3 has 17 residues. The CDR3 DNA reads TGTGCCACCAGCAGAGAAAACGGCAGGTCCTCGAGCGGGGAGCTGTTTTTT. Translation gives CATSRENGRSSSGELFF.

This clonotype rates as medium-sized. The V call is TRBV27, the J call TRBJ1-5; D is undetermined. The CDR3 consists of 13 residues. V was cut by 4 bases and J by 4 bases, with 8 bases left in between. The germline V gene encodes CDR1 MNHEY and CDR2 SMNVEV (reference sequence). The CDR3 sequence is CASSSRYNQPQHF. CDR3 nucleotides: TGTGCCAGCAGTTCAAGGTATAATCAGCCCCAGCATTTT.

This chain connects TRBV6-1 to TRBJ2-3; 10 bases are a match to TRBD2. The DNA matches TRBJ2-5 better at its end, which makes the J call doubtful. The CDR3 is made up of 16 amino acids. Germline loops: CDR1 MNHNS, CDR2 SASEGT. CDR3 in DNA: TGTGCCAGCAGTGATGTGCTAGCGGGGGCTACGGAGACCCAGTACTTC. Translated: CASSDVLAGATETQYF.

This clonotype was seen ten or more times. The rearrangement uses TRBV6-4 and TRBJ2-6; D not resolved. The CDR3 runs 14 residues. Trimming shortened V by 6 bases and J by 0 bases, and 6 bases separated the two germline ends. Germline CDR1 reads MRHNA; CDR2 reads SNTAGT. The CDR3 sequence is CASSPISGANVLTF. CDR3 bases: TGTGCCAGCAGCCCGATCTCTGGGGCCAACGTCCTGACTTTC.